The 14 T cell receptor beta chains given below trace back to one sample, sequenced in a study of T cells expressing NK-cell markers. TCRdb reprocessed the 5' RACE reads and keeps a single row for each CDR3 protein, giving no DNA. The sample data list some 450,000 distinct CDR3 sequences. Sequencing was performed on blood T cells: a sorted CD56 or NKG2C T cell subset, CD4+ or CD8+ T cells, or bulk PBMC T cells (not recorded which). All receptors derive from a woman aged 18 to 75 in good health.

The J gene is TRBJ2-5, the V gene TRBV7-2; TCRdb indicates TRBD1, and absent DNA this call remains unverified. Per the germline V gene, CDR1 is SGHTA and CDR2 is FQGNSA. The CDR3 is 14 amino acids. The CDR3: CASSFGGGQETQYF. The full variable domain, in which reference TRBV7-2 and TRBJ2-5 provide the parts outside the CDR3, is GAGVSQSPSNKVTEKGKDVELRCDPISGHTALYWYRQSLGQGLEFLIYFQGNSAPDKSGLPSDRFSAERTGGSVSTLTIQRTQQEDSAVYLCASSFGGGQETQYFGPGTRLLVL.

The chain has TRBV6-2 or TRBV6-3 and TRBJ2-6; without DNA, the TCRdb call of TRBD2 cannot be checked. CDR1 and CDR2 (germline): MNHEY, SVGEGT. This CDR3 is 17 amino acids long. Here the CDR3 reads CAAKTDGRAPGANVLTF.

J is TRBJ1-2 and V is TRBV7-2; the D call of TRBD1 rests on TCRdb alone, since no DNA is present to check it. CDR3 size: 17 residues. Per the germline V gene, CDR1 is SGHTA and CDR2 is FQGNSA. The CDR3 reads CASSLMGQAPINYGYTF.

The chain uses TRBV27 and TRBJ1-5; the TCRdb call, TRBD1, lacks DNA for checking. Germline V lookup: CDR1 MNHEY, CDR2 SMNVEV (reference sequence). The CDR3 is 15 residues long. This CDR3 is CASSATGAYNQPQHF.

The chain employs TRBV3-1 and TRBJ1-4. The germline V gene has CDR1 LGHDT and CDR2 YNNKEL (reference sequence). The CDR3 runs to 13 residues. The CDR3 region is CASSLSSNEKLFF.

The chain uses TRBV12-3 or TRBV12-4 and TRBJ1-3. CDR3 size: 15 residues. This chain's CDR3 is CASSPVVKTGNTIYF.

J is TRBJ2-3 and V is TRBV5-1; the D call from TCRdb, TRBD2, cannot be confirmed without DNA. The CDR3 is 14 amino acids. The germline gives CDR1 SGHRS, CDR2 YFSETQ. This CDR3 is CASSLGANPDTQYF.

The chain couples TRBV6-2 or TRBV6-3 to TRBJ2-7; with no DNA, the TCRdb D assignment of TRBD1 cannot be verified. In germline, CDR1 is MNHEY, CDR2 SVGEGT. CDR3 size: 14 residues. The CDR3 sequence: CASSWRTGRYEQYF.

The chain uses TRBV7-8 and TRBJ2-1; the TRBD1 assignment by TCRdb is unverifiable without DNA. The CDR3 has 16 amino acids. Looked up from germline, CDR1 is SGHVS and CDR2 is FQNEAQ. The CDR3 loop reads CASSRLNRGSHNEQFF.

The J gene is TRBJ2-2, the V gene TRBV29-1; TCRdb's D call of TRBD2 is untestable without DNA. In germline, CDR1 is SQVTM, CDR2 ANQGSEA. The CDR3 length is 15 residues. The CDR3 loop reads CSVSGTSDNTGELFF.

The CDR3 is CATSDLRKGGRKNSPLHF. The V and J genes are TRBV24-1 and TRBJ1-6. The germline gives CDR1 KGHDR, CDR2 SFDVKD. This CDR3 comprises 18 residues.

The V call is TRBV5-1, the J call TRBJ2-1; no DNA is available, so the TRBD1 call from TCRdb remains unchecked. This CDR3 spans 15 amino acids. Germline assignment: CDR1 SGHRS and CDR2 YFSETQ. This chain's CDR3 is CASRGQGGIYNEQFF.

The J gene is TRBJ2-5, the V gene TRBV10-3; TCRdb selects TRBD1, and the lack of DNA leaves this call unchecked. The CDR3 is 14 amino acids. Germline V lookup: CDR1 ENHRY, CDR2 SYGVKD. CDR3 region: CAIGGDPGRETQYF.

The V gene is TRBV11-2, the J gene TRBJ2-2. Germline CDR1 is SGHAT and CDR2 is FQNNGV. This CDR3 region has 15 residues. Here the CDR3 reads CASSSRQANTGELFF.